This T cell receptor (beta chain) was sequenced in a study of T cells in Graves' hyperthyroidism and ophthalmopathy. Study results and caveats: Among thyroid clonotypes expanded above 0.001, most also appeared in blood.

V shed 0 bases and J 2 bases; nucleotides not matched to a gene: 10. The germline V gene encodes CDR1 SGHRS and CDR2 YFSETQ. The length of the CDR3 is 18 residues. Amplified regions were TCR beta CDR3 sequences from RNA transcripts. HTBI primers drove first-round RT-PCR of the TCR CDR3. TCRdb used MiXCR to reprocess the multiplex PCR reads, holding one entry per CDR3 protein. The data hold some 400,000 distinct CDR3 sequences, with about 13% observed a single time. This clonotype showed up many times. Its antigen is currently unknown. This sequence joins TRBV5-1 and TRBJ2-7; TRBD2 matches 11 bases. Sequencing was carried out using blood. This TCR was recovered from a man younger than 45 with Graves' hyperthyroidism that later progressed to Graves' ophthalmopathy. The CDR3: CASSLGKSGLAGTYEQYF. The CDR3 bases are TGCGCCAGCAGCTTGGGCAAGAGCGGACTAGCGGGCACCTACGAGCAGTACTTC.